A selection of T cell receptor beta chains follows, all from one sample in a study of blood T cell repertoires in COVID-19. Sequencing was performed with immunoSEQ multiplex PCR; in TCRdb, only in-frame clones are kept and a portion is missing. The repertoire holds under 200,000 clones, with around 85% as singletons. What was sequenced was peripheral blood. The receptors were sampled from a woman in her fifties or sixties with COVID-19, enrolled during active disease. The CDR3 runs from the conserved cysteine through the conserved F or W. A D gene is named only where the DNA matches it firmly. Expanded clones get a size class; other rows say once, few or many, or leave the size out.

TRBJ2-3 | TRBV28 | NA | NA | CASSATFRGWTDTQYF | TGTGCCAGCAGCGCGACTTTCCGTGGGTGGACAGATACGCAGTATTTT
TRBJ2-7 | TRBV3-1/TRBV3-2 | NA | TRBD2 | CASSRTSGSGYEQYF | TGTGCCAGCAGCCGAACTAGCGGGAGCGGCTACGAGCAGTACTTC
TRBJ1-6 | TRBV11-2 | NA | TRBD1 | CASSLRDRGLNNSPLHF | TGTGCCAGCAGCTTACGGGACAGGGGGCTTAATAATTCACCCCTCCACTTT
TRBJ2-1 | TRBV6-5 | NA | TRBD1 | CASSPRGQGATFF | TGTGCCAGCAGTCCCCGAGGACAGGGGGCGACGTTCTTC
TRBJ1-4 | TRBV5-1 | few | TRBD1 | CASGITGGNEKLFF | TGCGCCAGCGGAATCACAGGGGGGAATGAAAAACTGTTTTTT
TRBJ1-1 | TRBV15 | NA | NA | CATSRDVARGNTEAFF | TGTGCCACCAGCAGAGATGTGGCCAGGGGGAACACTGAAGCTTTCTTT
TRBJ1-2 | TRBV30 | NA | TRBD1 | CAWTPDRDHGYTF | TGTGCCTGGACCCCCGACAGGGACCATGGCTACACCTTC
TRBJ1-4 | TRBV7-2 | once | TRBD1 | CASSLVRGNEKLFF | TGTGCCAGCAGCTTGGTCAGGGGGAATGAAAAACTGTTTTTT
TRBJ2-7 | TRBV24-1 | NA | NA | CATSSREVYEQYF | TGTGCCACCAGTAGCAGGGAGGTTTACGAGCAGTACTTC
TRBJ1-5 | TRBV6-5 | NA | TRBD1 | CASSRTGLQHF | TGTGCCAGCAGTCGGACAGGCCTCCAGCATTTT
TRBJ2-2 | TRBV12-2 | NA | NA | CASRLALFGQVLSSPGELFF | TGTGCAAGTCGCTTAGCCCTCTTTGGCCAGGTCCTTAGTTCTCCCGGGGAGCTGTTTTTT
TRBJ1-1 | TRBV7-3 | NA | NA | CASSFDHSNTEAFF | TGTGCCAGCAGTTTTGATCACAGCAACACTGAAGCTTTCTTT
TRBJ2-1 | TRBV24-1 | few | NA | CATTSRTDSNEQFF | TGTGCCACCACCTCTAGGACAGATTCCAATGAGCAGTTCTTC
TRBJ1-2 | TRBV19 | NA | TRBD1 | CASSPLRDRGASGYTF | TGTGCCAGTAGCCCACTCCGGGACAGGGGTGCTTCGGGCTACACCTTC